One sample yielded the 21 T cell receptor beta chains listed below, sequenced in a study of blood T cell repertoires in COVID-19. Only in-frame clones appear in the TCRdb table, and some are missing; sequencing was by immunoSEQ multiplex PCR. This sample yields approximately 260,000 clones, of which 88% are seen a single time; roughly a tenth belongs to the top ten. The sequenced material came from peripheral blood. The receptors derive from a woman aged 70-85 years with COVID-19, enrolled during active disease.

The CDR3 bases are TGTGCCAGCAGCCAATTAGACAGGAACACCGGGGAGCTGTTTTTT. It translates to CASSQLDRNTGELFF. The chain uses TRBV4-2 and TRBJ2-2; D possibly corresponds to TRBD1 (5 bases). The V and J ends lost 2 bases and 1 base respectively, with 8 bases between them. The germline V gene encodes CDR1 LGHNA and CDR2 YNFKEQ. The CDR3 contains 15 residues.

As DNA, the CDR3 is TGTGCCAGCAGCTTTCAGCCGGGGTTCTACAATGAGCAGTTCTTC. Translated, it gives CASSFQPGFYNEQFF. This chain links TRBV7-3 with TRBJ2-1, with a possible D match to TRBD2 (5 bases). Germline V gene lookup returns CDR1 SGHTA and CDR2 FQGTGA. The CDR3 length is 15 residues. Between the trimmed V and J ends, which lost 3 bases and 3 bases, there was a span of 12 bases.

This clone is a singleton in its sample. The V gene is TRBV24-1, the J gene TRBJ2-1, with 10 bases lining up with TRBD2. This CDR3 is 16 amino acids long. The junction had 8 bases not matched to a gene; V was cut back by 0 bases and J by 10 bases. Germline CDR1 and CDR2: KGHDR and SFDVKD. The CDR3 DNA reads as TGTGCCACCAGTGATTTGTATCTAGCGGGAGCAGGAGAGCAGTTCTTC. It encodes CATSDLYLAGAGEQFF.

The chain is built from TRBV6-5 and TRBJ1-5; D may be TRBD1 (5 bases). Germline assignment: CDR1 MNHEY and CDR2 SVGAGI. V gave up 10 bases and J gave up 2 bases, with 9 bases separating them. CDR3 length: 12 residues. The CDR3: CAIKQGNQPQHF. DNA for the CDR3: TGTGCCATAAAACAGGGCAATCAGCCCCAGCATTTT.

The CDR3 DNA is TGTGCCAGCAGCCGGCAAACGGGAAGCACTGAAGCTTTCTTT. It specifies CASSRQTGSTEAFF. This chain connects TRBV11-2 to TRBJ1-1; D gene ambiguous. Germline CDR1 SGHAT, CDR2 FQNNGV. Trimming left V 5 bases short and J 4 bases short, with 14 bases between. The CDR3 is made up of 14 amino acids.

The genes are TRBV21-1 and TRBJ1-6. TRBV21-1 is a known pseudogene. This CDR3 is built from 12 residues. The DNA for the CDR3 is TGTGCCAGCAGCAAAGTAGACTTCACCCTCCACTTT. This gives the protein CASSKVDFTLHF.

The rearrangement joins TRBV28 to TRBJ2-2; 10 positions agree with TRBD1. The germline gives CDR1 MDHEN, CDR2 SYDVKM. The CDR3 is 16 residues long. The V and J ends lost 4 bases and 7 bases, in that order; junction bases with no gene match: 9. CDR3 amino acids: CASSSAGQGRDGELFF. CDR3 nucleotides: TGTGCCAGCAGTTCCGCGGGACAGGGGAGGGACGGGGAGCTGTTTTTT.

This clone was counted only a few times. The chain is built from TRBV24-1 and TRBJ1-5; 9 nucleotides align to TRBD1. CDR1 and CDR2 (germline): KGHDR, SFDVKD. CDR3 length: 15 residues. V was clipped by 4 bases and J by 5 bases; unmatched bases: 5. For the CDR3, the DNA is TGTGCCACCAGTGACCGCGGACAGGGGTATCAGCCCCAGCATTTT. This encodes CATSDRGQGYQPQHF.

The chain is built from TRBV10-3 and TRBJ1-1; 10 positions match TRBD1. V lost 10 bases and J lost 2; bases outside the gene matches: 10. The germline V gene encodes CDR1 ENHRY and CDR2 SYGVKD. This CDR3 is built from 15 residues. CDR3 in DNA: TGTGCCACCAGATATCCGACAGGGGGCAACACTGAAGCTTTCTTT. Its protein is CATRYPTGGNTEAFF.

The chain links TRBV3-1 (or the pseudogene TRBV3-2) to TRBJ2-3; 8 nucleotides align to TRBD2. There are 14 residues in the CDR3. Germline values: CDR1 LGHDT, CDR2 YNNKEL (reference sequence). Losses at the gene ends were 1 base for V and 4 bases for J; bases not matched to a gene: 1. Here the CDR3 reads CASSQAGLADTQYF. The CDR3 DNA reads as TGTGCCAGCAGCCAAGCGGGACTAGCAGATACGCAGTATTTT.

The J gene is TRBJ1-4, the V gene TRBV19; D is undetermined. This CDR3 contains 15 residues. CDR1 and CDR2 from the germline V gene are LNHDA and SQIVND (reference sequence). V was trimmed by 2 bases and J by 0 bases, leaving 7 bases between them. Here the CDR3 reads CASSINRATNEKLFF. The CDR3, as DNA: TGTGCCAGTAGTATAAACAGAGCAACTAATGAAAAACTGTTTTTT.

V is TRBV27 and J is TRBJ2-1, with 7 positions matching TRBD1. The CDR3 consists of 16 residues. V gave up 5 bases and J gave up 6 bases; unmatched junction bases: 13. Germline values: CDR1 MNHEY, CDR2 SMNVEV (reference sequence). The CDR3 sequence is CASSPYSGQFSNEQFF. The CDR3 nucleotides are TGTGCCAGCAGTCCATACTCGGGACAGTTTTCCAATGAGCAGTTCTTC.

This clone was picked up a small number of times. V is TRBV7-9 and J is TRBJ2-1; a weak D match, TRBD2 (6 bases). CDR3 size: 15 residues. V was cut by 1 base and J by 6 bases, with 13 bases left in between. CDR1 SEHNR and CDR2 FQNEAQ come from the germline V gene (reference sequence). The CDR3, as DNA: TGTGCCAGCAGCTTAGAGCGGGCGACACGCAATGAGCAGTTCTTC. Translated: CASSLERATRNEQFF.

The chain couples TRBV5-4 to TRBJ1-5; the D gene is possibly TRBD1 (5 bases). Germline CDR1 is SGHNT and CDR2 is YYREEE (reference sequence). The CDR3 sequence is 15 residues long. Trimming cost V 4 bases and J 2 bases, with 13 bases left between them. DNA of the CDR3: TGTGCCAGCAGCCCTGGAGTAGGGGGCAATCAGCCCCAGCATTTT. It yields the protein CASSPGVGGNQPQHF.

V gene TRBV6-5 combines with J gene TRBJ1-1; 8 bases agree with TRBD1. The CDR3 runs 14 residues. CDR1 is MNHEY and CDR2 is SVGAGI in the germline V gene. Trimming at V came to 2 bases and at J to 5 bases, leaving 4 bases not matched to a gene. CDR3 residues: CASSYATGGTEAFF. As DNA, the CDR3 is TGTGCCAGCAGTTACGCCACAGGGGGGACTGAAGCTTTCTTT.

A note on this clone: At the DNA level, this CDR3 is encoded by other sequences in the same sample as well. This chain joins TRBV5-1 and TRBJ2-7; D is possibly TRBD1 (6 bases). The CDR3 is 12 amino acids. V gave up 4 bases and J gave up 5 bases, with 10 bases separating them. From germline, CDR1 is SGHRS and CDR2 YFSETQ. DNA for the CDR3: TGCGCCAGCAGCCTGGGGGCAGACGAGCAGTACTTC. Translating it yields CASSLGADEQYF.

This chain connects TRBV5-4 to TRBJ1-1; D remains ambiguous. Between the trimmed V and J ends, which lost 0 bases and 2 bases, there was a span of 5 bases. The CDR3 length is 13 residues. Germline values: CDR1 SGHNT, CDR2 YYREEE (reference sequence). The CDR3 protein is CASSLDINTEAFF. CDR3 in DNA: TGTGCCAGCAGCTTGGACATAAACACTGAAGCTTTCTTT.

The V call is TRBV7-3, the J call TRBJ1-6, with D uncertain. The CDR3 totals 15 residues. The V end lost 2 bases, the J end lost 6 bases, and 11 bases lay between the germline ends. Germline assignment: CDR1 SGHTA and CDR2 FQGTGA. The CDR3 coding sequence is TGTGCCAGCAGCTTAGGTCCGGTCTTTAATTCACCCCTCCACTTT. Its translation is CASSLGPVFNSPLHF.

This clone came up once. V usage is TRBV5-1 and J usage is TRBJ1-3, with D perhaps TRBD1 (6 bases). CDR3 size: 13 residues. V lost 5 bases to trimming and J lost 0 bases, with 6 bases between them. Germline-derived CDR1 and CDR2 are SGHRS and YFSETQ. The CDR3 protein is CASRTGSGNTIYF. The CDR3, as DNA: TGCGCCAGCAGGACAGGCTCTGGAAACACCATATATTTT.

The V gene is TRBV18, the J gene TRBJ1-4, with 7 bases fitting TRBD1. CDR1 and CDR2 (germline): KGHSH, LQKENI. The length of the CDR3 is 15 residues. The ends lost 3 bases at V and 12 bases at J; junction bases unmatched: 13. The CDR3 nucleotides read TGTGCCAGCTCACCTCCGCCCCGACAGGGATTAGAACTGTTTTTT. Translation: CASSPPPRQGLELFF.

The CDR3 region has the DNA TGTGCCATCAACCGGGACTACCTCCAGTACTTC. Translated: CAINRDYLQYF. The gene calls are TRBV2 and TRBJ2-5; 7 nucleotides match TRBD2. CDR3 length: 11 residues. CDR1 and CDR2 from the germline V gene are SNHLY and FYNNEI. The J segment lost 10 bases and the V segment lost 10 bases, leaving 9 bases of the junction unmatched.